This TCR beta chain was recovered during a study of shared clonotypes between healthy human individuals. Broader study findings: Genetic and exposure-history diversity was limited by the few donors.

The genomic DNA of each subset was split evenly across several immunoSEQ plates. Profiling relied on immunoSEQ multiplex PCR, and the TCRdb table lists in-frame clones only, not all of them. The data show about 2,200,000 clones, under 95% seen once. CD8 cells classed as naive were CD45RO-negative and positively selected for CCR7, excluding terminally differentiated effector memory CD45RA+ cells. A note on this clone: Its antigen remains unidentified.

CDR3 size: 14 residues. Germline V gene sequence: CDR1 MDHEN, CDR2 SYDVKM. V lost 7 bases to trimming and J lost 0 bases, with 10 bases between them. The chain has TRBV28 and TRBJ1-5, with a possible D match to TRBD1 (5 bases). The clonotype originates from a man younger than 30 in good health. Some clones in this sample may be carry-over from other donors' samples. Sequenced sample: naive CD8+ T cells from PBMCs. CDR3 in DNA: TGTGCCAGCACCGGACACGTTAGCAATCAGCCCCAGCATTTT. Residues: CASTGHVSNQPQHF.